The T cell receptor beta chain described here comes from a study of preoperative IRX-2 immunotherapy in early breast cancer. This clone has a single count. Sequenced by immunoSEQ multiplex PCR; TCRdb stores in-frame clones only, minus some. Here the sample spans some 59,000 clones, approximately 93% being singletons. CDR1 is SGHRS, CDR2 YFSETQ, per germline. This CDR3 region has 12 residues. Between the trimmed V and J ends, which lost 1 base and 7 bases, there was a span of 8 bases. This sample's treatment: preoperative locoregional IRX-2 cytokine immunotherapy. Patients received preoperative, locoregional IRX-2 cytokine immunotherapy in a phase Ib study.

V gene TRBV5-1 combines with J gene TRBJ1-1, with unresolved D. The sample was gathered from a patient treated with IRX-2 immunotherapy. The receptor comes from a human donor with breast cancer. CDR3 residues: CASSLIRSEAFF. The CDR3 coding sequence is TGCGCCAGCAGCTTGATACGTAGTGAAGCTTTCTTT.